This passage covers 27 T cell receptor beta chains from one sample sequenced in a study of blood T cell repertoires in COVID-19. The table came from immunoSEQ multiplex PCR; TCRdb's copy has only in-frame clones and leaves some out. Here the sample spans 200,000 or so clones, about 83% being singletons. Sequenced: peripheral blood. The receptor source for this set is a person aged 65-85 years with COVID-19, enrolled during active disease.

The chain joins TRBV28 to TRBJ1-4; TRBD1 matches 7 bases. The CDR3 loop spans 15 amino acids. The germline V gene encodes CDR1 MDHEN and CDR2 SYDVKM. Unmatched junction bases numbered 7, after V lost 2 bases and J lost 7 bases. The CDR3 sequence is CASSLTGQWAEKLFF. In DNA form, the CDR3 reads TGTGCCAGCAGTTTAACGGGACAGTGGGCTGAAAAACTGTTTTTT.

This chain uses TRBV7-2 with TRBJ1-3, with D unresolved. The CDR3 consists of 15 residues. Between the trimmed V and J ends, which lost 0 bases and 0 bases, there was a span of 6 bases. Germline lookup yields CDR1 SGHTA and CDR2 FQGNSA. The CDR3 reads CASSLARVSGNTIYF. The CDR3 region has the DNA TGTGCCAGCAGCTTAGCTCGAGTCTCTGGAAACACCATATATTTT.

CDR3 sequence (DNA): TGTGCCAGCAGCCAAGATGGTCAGGGACTTAATGAAAAACTGTTTTTT. Its protein is CASSQDGQGLNEKLFF. V gene TRBV3-1 (or the pseudogene TRBV3-2) combines with J gene TRBJ1-4; D might be TRBD1 (5 bases). This CDR3 is built from 16 residues. Trimming pared 0 bases from V and 4 bases from J, leaving 12 bases between. Germline lookup yields CDR1 LGHDT and CDR2 YNNKEL (reference sequence).

J is TRBJ2-7 and V is TRBV10-3; a possible D gene is TRBD2 (5 bases). V shed 9 bases and J shed 1 base, with 19 bases lying between them. CDR1 ENHRY and CDR2 SYGVKD come from the germline V gene. The CDR3 has 15 residues. CDR3 DNA sequence: TGTGCCATAGCTTCTGCGGGTAGCCCTTCCTACGAGCAGTACTTC. It codes for CAIASAGSPSYEQYF.

This chain connects TRBV7-3 to TRBJ1-2; no reliable D call. V dropped 5 bases and J dropped 8 bases, with 15 bases sitting between them. The CDR3 extends over 13 amino acids. Per germline, CDR1 SGHTA and CDR2 FQGTGA. The DNA for the CDR3 is TGTGCCAGCAGCGAAAGCCCAGGAGGAGGCTACACCTTC. As protein: CASSESPGGGYTF.

This chain joins TRBV28 and TRBJ2-1, with no clear D. The CDR3 sequence is 14 residues long. Germline V gene lookup returns CDR1 MDHEN and CDR2 SYDVKM. V lost 7 bases and J lost 0, with 10 bases in between. The CDR3 sequence: CASKLRNSYNEQFF. CDR3 coding DNA: TGTGCCAGCAAGTTGCGGAACTCCTACAATGAGCAGTTCTTC.

This clone came up many times. The CDR3 here is CATRPGLRYEQYF. The DNA of the CDR3 is TGTGCCACCAGACCGGGACTAAGATACGAGCAGTACTTC. The genes are TRBV2 and TRBJ2-7; TRBD2 matches 7 bases. The V gene end was trimmed by 10 bases and the J gene end by 4 bases; junction bases not matched to a gene: 10. The V gene's germline CDR1 is SNHLY and CDR2 FYNNEI. The CDR3 totals 13 residues.

The V gene is TRBV24-1, the J gene TRBJ2-3, with TRBD2 matching 10 bases. The CDR3 sequence is 16 residues long. Germline loops: CDR1 KGHDR, CDR2 SFDVKD. Trimming at V came to 3 bases and at J to 5 bases, leaving 7 bases not matched to a gene. CDR3 sequence: CATSDPLAGAVDTQYF. The CDR3 nucleotides are TGTGCCACCAGTGATCCCCTAGCGGGGGCAGTAGATACGCAGTATTTT.

This clone has just a few counts. This chain joins TRBV18 and TRBJ1-5; D is undetermined. This CDR3 comprises 14 residues. V was trimmed by 4 bases and J by 2 bases, leaving 9 bases between them. The germline V gene has CDR1 KGHSH and CDR2 LQKENI. The CDR3 here is CASSRSQGNQPQHF. CDR3 bases: TGTGCCAGCTCACGAAGTCAGGGCAATCAGCCCCAGCATTTT. Filled out from reference TRBV18 and TRBJ1-5, the complete variable domain reads NAGVMQNPRHLVRRRGQEARLRCSPMKGHSHVYWYRQLPEEGLKFMVYLQKENIIDESGMPKERFSAEFPKEGPSILRIQQVVRGDSAAYFCASSRSQGNQPQHFGDGTRLSIL.

This clone was picked up a small number of times. The sample holds other DNA sequences that translate to the same CDR3. CDR3 sequence reads: CASSLSGIETQYF. CDR3 nucleotides: TGTGCCAGCAGTTTGTCAGGGATAGAGACCCAGTACTTC. The chain has TRBV12-3 or TRBV12-4 and TRBJ2-5, with TRBD1 as a possible D gene (5 bases). Trimming shortened V by 3 bases and J by 4 bases, and 9 bases separated the two germline ends. This CDR3 is 13 amino acids long.

V and J are TRBV28 and TRBJ1-1; D perhaps matches TRBD1 (6 bases). Per the germline V gene, CDR1 is MDHEN and CDR2 is SYDVKM. Trimming left V 11 bases short and J 4 bases short, with 17 bases between. This CDR3 has 13 amino acids. CDR3 sequence: CASKGGGRTEAFF. In nucleotides, the CDR3 is TGTGCCTCGAAGGGGGGGGGTCGCACTGAAGCTTTCTTT.

This chain joins TRBV20-1 and TRBJ2-3; D uncertain. Per germline, CDR1 DFQATT and CDR2 SNEGSKA (reference sequence). The CDR3 has 14 residues. V lost 3 bases to trimming and J lost 2 bases, with 12 bases between them. The CDR3 bases are TGCAGTGCTAGTCGACTCGCAACCACAGATACGCAGTATTTT. Protein product: CSASRLATTDTQYF.

This sequence joins TRBV19 and TRBJ2-7, with 8 bases that match TRBD1. The CDR3 consists of 17 residues. The germline V gene has CDR1 LNHDA and CDR2 SQIVND (reference sequence). V was clipped by 3 bases and J by 2 bases; unmatched bases: 12. CDR3 bases: TGTGCCAGTAGTATTTCCGTGACAGGGGCCTTCCCCTACGAGCAGTACTTC. As protein: CASSISVTGAFPYEQYF. Complete variable domain (other parts from reference TRBV19 and TRBJ2-7): DGGITQSPKYLFRKEGQNVTLSCEQNLNHDAMYWYRQDPGQGLRLIYYSQIVNDFQKGDIAEGYSVSREKKESFPLTVTSAQKNPTAFYLCASSISVTGAFPYEQYFGPGTRLTVT.

The chain employs TRBV5-1 and TRBJ2-2; 15 bases match TRBD2. V shed 3 bases, J shed 4 bases, and the junction held 7 bases outside the gene matches. Germline V gene data show CDR1 as SGHRS and CDR2 as YFSETQ. The CDR3 runs 18 residues. CDR3 residues: CASSSGLAGGQLTGELFF. The CDR3, as DNA: TGCGCCAGCAGCTCAGGACTAGCGGGAGGGCAACTCACCGGGGAGCTGTTTTTT.

This clone appeared a single time. V usage is TRBV12-3 or TRBV12-4 and J usage is TRBJ2-7; D is uncertain. V was shortened by 4 bases and J by 2 bases, with 9 bases between the two germline ends. The CDR3 has 13 residues. The CDR3 loop is CASSSDFAYEQYF. DNA of the CDR3: TGTGCCAGCAGTTCCGACTTTGCCTACGAGCAGTACTTC.

The chain uses TRBV28 and TRBJ1-2, with D maybe TRBD1 (6 bases). V lost 5 bases and J lost 2, with 9 bases in between. The CDR3 has 13 amino acids. CDR1 and CDR2 (germline): MDHEN, SYDVKM. CDR3 protein: CASSIRGNYGYTF. The CDR3 DNA reads TGTGCCAGCAGTATAAGGGGGAACTATGGCTACACCTTC.

The chain uses TRBV24-1 and TRBJ2-1, with 8 bases that match TRBD2. The germline CDR1 and CDR2 sequences are KGHDR and SFDVKD. The length of the CDR3 is 15 residues. J gave up 7 bases and V 5 bases, and 9 bases lay outside the gene matches. The chain's CDR3 is CATSVIAGTNNEQFF. CDR3 nucleotides: TGTGCCACCAGTGTTATAGCGGGGACTAATAATGAGCAGTTCTTC.

The J gene is TRBJ1-2, the V gene TRBV19, with D perhaps TRBD1 (5 bases). With 0 bases removed from V and 7 bases from J, the gap between germline ends came to 12 bases. The CDR3 contains 14 residues. Germline assignment: CDR1 LNHDA and CDR2 SQIVND (reference sequence). The CDR3 bases are TGTGCCAGTAGTATAGATACCGACAGTGCTGGCTACACCTTC. The encoded protein is CASSIDTDSAGYTF.

This chain uses TRBV4-2 with TRBJ2-1; 9 bases map to TRBD1. This CDR3 is 17 amino acids long. With V trimmed by 1 base and J by 8 bases, 12 bases remained unmatched. From germline, CDR1 is LGHNA and CDR2 YNFKEQ. The CDR3 coding sequence is TGTGCCAGCAGCCAAGGAGTACCGGGACAGGGCCTGGATGAGCAGTTCTTC. This codes for CASSQGVPGQGLDEQFF.

The chain couples TRBV30 to TRBJ1-1; tentative D call: TRBD1 (6 bases). In germline, CDR1 is GTSNPN, CDR2 SVGIG (reference sequence). The CDR3 is 12 amino acids. V shed 0 bases and J shed 12 bases, with 14 bases lying between them. CDR3 sequence (DNA): TGTGCCTGGAGTGTACCTTGGGGACAAACTTTCTTT. It translates to CAWSVPWGQTFF.

The gene calls are TRBV28 and TRBJ1-2; D is perhaps TRBD1 (5 bases). Deletions cut 5 bases from V and 0 bases from J, with 16 bases between. The CDR3 consists of 16 residues. CDR1 and CDR2 (germline): MDHEN, SYDVKM. CDR3 region: CASSGASAVSNYGYTF. The CDR3 DNA reads as TGTGCCAGCAGTGGGGCCTCGGCAGTGTCTAACTATGGCTACACCTTC.

The chain joins TRBV7-9 to TRBJ2-5, with D possibly matching TRBD2 (7 bases). CDR1 and CDR2 (germline): SEHNR, FQNEAQ (reference sequence). The CDR3 consists of 15 residues. V was pared by 4 bases and J by 5 bases, with 17 bases between. CDR3 sequence: CASSSQGTGGETQYF. CDR3 in DNA: TGTGCCAGCAGCTCTCAGGGAACGGGGGGCGAGACCCAGTACTTC.

This clone appeared once. V and J are TRBV3-1 (or the pseudogene TRBV3-2) and TRBJ2-5; D unclear. This CDR3 region has 14 residues. V lost 6 bases and J 5 bases, leaving 16 bases between the germline ends. Germline lookup yields CDR1 LGHDT and CDR2 YNNKEL (reference sequence). The CDR3 DNA reads TGTGCCAGCAGACAACGCCTAGATCGGGAGACCCAGTACTTC. Encoded protein: CASRQRLDRETQYF.

This chain links TRBV20-1 with TRBJ2-7; D remains unclear. Per germline, CDR1 DFQATT and CDR2 SNEGSKA (reference sequence). V was pared by 3 bases and J by 3 bases, with 9 bases between. The CDR3 loop spans 12 amino acids. The CDR3 region has the DNA TGCAGTGCTAGTCATTGGAGCTACGAGCAGTACTTC. Residues: CSASHWSYEQYF.

In this sample, this clone turned up once. The rearrangement joins TRBV7-9 to TRBJ2-7, with D uncertain. V lost 1 base and J 2 bases, leaving 9 bases between the germline ends. The germline V gene encodes CDR1 SEHNR and CDR2 FQNEAQ (reference sequence). The CDR3 runs to 14 residues. The CDR3 DNA follows: TGTGCCAGCAGCTTAGATGGCGGCCCCTACGAGCAGTACTTC. Its translation: CASSLDGGPYEQYF.

This clone was found once. This chain connects TRBV6-2 or TRBV6-3 to TRBJ2-7, with TRBD2 as a possible D gene (6 bases). Germline CDR1 and CDR2: MNHEY and SVGEGT. The length of the CDR3 is 12 residues. V was cut by 6 bases and J by 8 bases, with 14 bases left in between. The DNA of the CDR3 is TGTGCCAGCAGCGAAGGACTAACACAGCAGTACTTC. It is translated as CASSEGLTQQYF.

The chain couples TRBV12-3 or TRBV12-4 to TRBJ2-7; 12 bases align to TRBD1. The ends lost 3 bases at V and 11 bases at J; junction bases unmatched: 2. This CDR3 spans 12 amino acids. CDR3 DNA: TGTGCCAGCAGTTTGGGGACAGGGGGCAAGTACTTC. It specifies CASSLGTGGKYF.